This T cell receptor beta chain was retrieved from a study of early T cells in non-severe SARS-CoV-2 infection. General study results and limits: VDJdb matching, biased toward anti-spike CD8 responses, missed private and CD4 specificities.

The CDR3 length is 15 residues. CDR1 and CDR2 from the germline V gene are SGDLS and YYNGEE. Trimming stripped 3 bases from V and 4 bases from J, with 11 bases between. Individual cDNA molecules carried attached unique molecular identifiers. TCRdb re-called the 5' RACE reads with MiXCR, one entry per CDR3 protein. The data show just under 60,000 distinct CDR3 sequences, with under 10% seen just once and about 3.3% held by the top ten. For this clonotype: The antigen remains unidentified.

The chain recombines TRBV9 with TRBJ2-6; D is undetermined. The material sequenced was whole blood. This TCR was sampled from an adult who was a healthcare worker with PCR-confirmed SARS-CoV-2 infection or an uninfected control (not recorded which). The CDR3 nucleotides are TGTGCCAGCAGCGCCTATAACTCCGGGGCCAACGTCCTGACTTTC. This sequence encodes CASSAYNSGANVLTF.